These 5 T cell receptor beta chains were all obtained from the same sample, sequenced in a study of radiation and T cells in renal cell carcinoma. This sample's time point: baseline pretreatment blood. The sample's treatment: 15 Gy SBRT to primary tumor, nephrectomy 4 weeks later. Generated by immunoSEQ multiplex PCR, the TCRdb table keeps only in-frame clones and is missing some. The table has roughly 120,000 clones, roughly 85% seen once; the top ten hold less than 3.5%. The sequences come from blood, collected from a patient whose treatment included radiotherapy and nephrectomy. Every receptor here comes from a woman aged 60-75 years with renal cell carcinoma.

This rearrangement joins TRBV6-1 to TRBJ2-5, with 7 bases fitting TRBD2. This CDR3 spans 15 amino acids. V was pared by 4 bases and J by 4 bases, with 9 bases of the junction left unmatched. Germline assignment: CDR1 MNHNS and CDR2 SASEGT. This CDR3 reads CASSGIGGRGETQYF. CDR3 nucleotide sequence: TGTGCCAGCAGTGGAATAGGCGGGAGAGGAGAGACCCAGTACTTC.

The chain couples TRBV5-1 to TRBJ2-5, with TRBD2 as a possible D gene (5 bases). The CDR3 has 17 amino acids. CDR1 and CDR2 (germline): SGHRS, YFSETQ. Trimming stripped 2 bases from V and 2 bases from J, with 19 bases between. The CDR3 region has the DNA TGCGCCAGCAGCTTTAGCCCCTCCGGACTTTTTCAAGAGACCCAGTACTTC. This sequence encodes CASSFSPSGLFQETQYF.

Here the CDR3 reads CASSELTGNSGNTIYF. The CDR3 region has the DNA TGTGCCAGCAGTGAACTGACAGGCAACTCTGGAAACACCATATATTTT. The rearrangement links TRBV2 to TRBJ1-3; a possible D gene is TRBD1 (6 bases). The CDR3 runs to 16 residues. The V and J ends lost 2 bases and 0 bases respectively, with 11 bases between them. Germline-derived CDR1 and CDR2 are SNHLY and FYNNEI. Drawing the rest from reference TRBV2 and TRBJ1-3, the complete variable domain is EPEVTQTPSHQVTQMGQEVILRCVPISNHLYFYWYRQILGQKVEFLVSFYNNEISEKSEIFDDQFSVERPDGSNFTLKIRSTKLEDSAMYFCASSELTGNSGNTIYFGEGSWLTVV.

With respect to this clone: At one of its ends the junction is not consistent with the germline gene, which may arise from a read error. The CDR3 sequence: CASMGQPGNAIYF. DNA for the CDR3: TGTGCCAGCATGGGGCAGCCCGGAAACGCCATATATTTT. This chain connects TRBV2 to TRBJ1-3, with D tentatively TRBD1 (5 bases). Looked up from germline, CDR1 is SNHLY and CDR2 is FYNNEI. The CDR3 spans 13 residues.

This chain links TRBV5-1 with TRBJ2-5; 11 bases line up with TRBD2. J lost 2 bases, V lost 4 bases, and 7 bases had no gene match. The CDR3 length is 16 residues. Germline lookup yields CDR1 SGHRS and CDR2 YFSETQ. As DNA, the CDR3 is TGCGCCAGCAGCCCCCAGACTAGCGGGGCGCAAGAGACCCAGTACTTC. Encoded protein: CASSPQTSGAQETQYF. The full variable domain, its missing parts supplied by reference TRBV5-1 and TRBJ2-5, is KAGVTQTPRYLIKTRGQQVTLSCSPISGHRSVSWYQQTPGQGLQFLFEYFSETQRNKGNFPGRFSGRQFSNSRSEMNVSTLELGDSALYLCASSPQTSGAQETQYFGPGTRLLVL.